This T cell receptor beta chain was recovered during a study of CD8+ T cells in alopecia areata. Overall study context: At a dose of 5 to 10 mg twice daily, oral tofacitinib was given to treated patients. Whole-study results and caveats: Lesional scalp, notably in alopecia totalis/universalis, had clonality above that of normal scalp.

Worth noting for this clone: Its cognate antigen is unknown.

Treatment defined: oral pan-JAK inhibitor, 5-10 mg twice daily. Trimming took 0 bases from V and 0 from J, leaving 7 bases between them. Germline V gene data show CDR1 as SGDLS and CDR2 as YYNGEE. The CDR3 has 15 residues. Extraction and reverse transcription of RNA yielded cDNA as the sequencing template. This table comes from immunoSEQ multiplex PCR, and its TCRdb copy is limited to in-frame clones, with some not included. The data show roughly 190,000 clones, with 50% to 60% seen just once and approximately 0.7% held by the top ten. The specimen comprised CD4+ T cells sorted from blood, sampled at week 4, from a patient treated with tofacitinib. The sequence was obtained from a human donor with alopecia areata. The chain couples TRBV9 to TRBJ1-3; D uncertain. The CDR3 is CASSVGASSGNTIYF. In DNA, the CDR3 is TGTGCCAGCAGCGTAGGGGCCAGCTCTGGAAACACCATATATTTT. Full variable domain (rest looked up from reference TRBV9 and TRBJ1-3): DSGVTQTPKHLITATGQRVTLRCSPRSGDLSVYWYQQSLDQGLQFLIQYYNGEERAKGNILERFSAQQFPDLHSELNLSSLELGDSALYFCASSVGASSGNTIYFGEGSWLTVV.